Listed here is a single T cell receptor beta chain. Its antigen is unidentified. Trimming removed 3 bases from V and 5 bases from J, with 9 bases in between. CDR1 and CDR2 (germline): KGHDR, SFDVKD. This CDR3 has 13 residues. These data belong to a study of vaccination and CD4 T cells after COVID-19. Study details: Convalescent donors were composed of six males and four females, of whom two were Hispanic. Overlapping SARS-CoV-2, HCoV-NL63, HCoV-OC43 and HCoV-229E spike peptides were used to stimulate cells.

The treatment denotes: roughly 11-day PBMC culture with coronavirus spike peptide pools or control peptides (ViraFEST assay). Sequenced with the Oncomine TCR Beta short-read assay was DNA taken from cultured CD4+ T cells. Cultures of CD4+ T cells served as the source for extracting genomic DNA. Using its own MiXCR run on the PCR reads, TCRdb lists one record per CDR3 protein. In the table there are under 7,500 distinct CDR3 sequences, 68% of which are singletons. Sequencing input: CD4+ T cells from blood, cultured in vitro. This receptor was taken from a human donor who had recovered from COVID-19. J is TRBJ2-5 and V is TRBV24-1; D assignment may be TRBD1 or TRBD2 (6 bases each). The CDR3, as DNA: TGTGCCACCAGTGATGGGGGGCTGGAGACCCAGTACTTC. It codes for CATSDGGLETQYF.